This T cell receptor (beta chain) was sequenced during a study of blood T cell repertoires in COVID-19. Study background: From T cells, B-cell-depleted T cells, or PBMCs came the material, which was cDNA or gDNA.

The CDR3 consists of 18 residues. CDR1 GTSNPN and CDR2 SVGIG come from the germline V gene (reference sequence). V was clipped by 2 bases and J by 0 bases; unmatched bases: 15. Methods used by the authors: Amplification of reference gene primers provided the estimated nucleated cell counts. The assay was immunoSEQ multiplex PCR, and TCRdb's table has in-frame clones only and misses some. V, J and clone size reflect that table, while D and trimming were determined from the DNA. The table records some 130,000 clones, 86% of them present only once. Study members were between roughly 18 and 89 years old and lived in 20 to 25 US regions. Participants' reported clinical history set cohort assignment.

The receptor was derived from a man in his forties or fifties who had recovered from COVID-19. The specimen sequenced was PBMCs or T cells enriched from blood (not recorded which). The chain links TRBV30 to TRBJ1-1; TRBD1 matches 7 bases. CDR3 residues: CAWSRSFTGTALNTEAFF. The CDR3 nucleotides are TGTGCCTGGAGTCGCTCTTTTACCGGGACAGCTCTGAACACTGAAGCTTTCTTT.